Listed here is a single T cell receptor beta chain. Other nucleotide sequences in the sample specify the same CDR3. Trimming removed 1 base from V and 0 bases from J; junction bases left unmatched: 4. This CDR3 spans 19 amino acids. CDR1 and CDR2 from the germline V gene are MGHRA and YSYEKL. This record comes from a study of shared clonotypes between healthy human individuals. Those who donated were healthy HIV-negative adults, with no recent acute infections or vaccinations reported. TCRdb keeps only in-frame clones here, not all; method: immunoSEQ multiplex PCR. In the table there are just over 2,000,000 clones, over 85% of which are singletons.

This chain uses TRBV4-1 with TRBJ2-1, with 15 bases fitting TRBD2. The sequencing sample was made of naive CD4+ T cells sorted from blood. Subset defined: CD45RA+ positively selected. The sequence was obtained from a man younger than 35 in good health. The CDR3 DNA reads TGCGCCAGCAGCCAAGTAGGACTAGCGGGGGGGAGCTCCTACAATGAGCAGTTCTTC. Translation gives CASSQVGLAGGSSYNEQFF.